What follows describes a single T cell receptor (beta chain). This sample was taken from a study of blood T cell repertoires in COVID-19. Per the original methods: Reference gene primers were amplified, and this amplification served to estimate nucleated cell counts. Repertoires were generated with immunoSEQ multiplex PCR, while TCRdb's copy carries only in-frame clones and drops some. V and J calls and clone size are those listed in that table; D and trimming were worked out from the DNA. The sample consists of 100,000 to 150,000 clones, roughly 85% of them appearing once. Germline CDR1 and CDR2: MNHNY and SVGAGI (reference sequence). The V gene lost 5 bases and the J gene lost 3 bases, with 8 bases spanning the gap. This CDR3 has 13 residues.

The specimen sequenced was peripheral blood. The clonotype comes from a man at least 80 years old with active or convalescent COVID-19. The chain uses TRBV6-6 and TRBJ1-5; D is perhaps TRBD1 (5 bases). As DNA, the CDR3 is TGTGCCAGCAGTGGGGGGATCAATCAGCCCCAGCATTTT. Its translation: CASSGGINQPQHF.